This T cell receptor beta chain was sequenced in a study of glioma-infiltrating T cells. Broader study findings: Only very few CDR3 sequences appeared in both tissue and blood. Tissue-blood divergence was below expectation in non-neoplastic patients, above in gliomas.

TCR alpha and beta CDR3 regions were amplified from RNA using iRepertoire nested multiplex PCR. Input was roughly 100-450 ng of tissue mRNA or PBMC total RNA. TCRdb re-derived calls from the multiplex PCR reads in MiXCR, one entry per CDR3 protein. The table records 44,000 or so distinct CDR3 sequences, approximately 20% of them present only once. Trimming pared 5 bases from V and 4 bases from J, leaving 14 bases between. The CDR3 has 14 amino acids. CDR1 is SEHNR and CDR2 is FQNEAQ in the germline V gene (reference sequence). On this clonotype itself: What it binds is not known.

The rearrangement joins TRBV7-9 to TRBJ1-1; D gene ambiguous. Input material: glioma tissue, nonneoplastic brain tissue, or PBMCs (not recorded which). The receptor was isolated from a human donor with low-grade glioma or glioblastoma, undergoing nonglioma brain surgery, or in good health (not recorded which). Here the CDR3 reads CASSPEPGSTEAFF. The DNA of the CDR3 is TGTGCCAGCAGCCCAGAGCCGGGGAGCACTGAAGCTTTCTTT.